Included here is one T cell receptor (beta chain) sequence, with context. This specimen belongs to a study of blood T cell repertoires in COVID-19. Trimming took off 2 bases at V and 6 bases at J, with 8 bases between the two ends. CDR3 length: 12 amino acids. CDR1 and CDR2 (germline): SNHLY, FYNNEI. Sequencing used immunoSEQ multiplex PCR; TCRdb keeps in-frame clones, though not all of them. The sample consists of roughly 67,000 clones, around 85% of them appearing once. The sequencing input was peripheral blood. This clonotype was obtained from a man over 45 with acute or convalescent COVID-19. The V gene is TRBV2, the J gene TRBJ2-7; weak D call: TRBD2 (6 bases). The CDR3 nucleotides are TGTGCCAGCAGTGAATCGGGGGTCGAGCAGTACGTC. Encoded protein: CASSESGVEQYV.